This T cell receptor beta chain was obtained from a study of T cell responses to AZD1222 COVID-19 vaccine. General study points: The donor group comprised mostly white British people and more females; the analysis possibly underestimated clonal diversity. Baseline seropositivity occurred in only a handful of AZD1222 recipients. The breadth and depth of Spike-specific TCRs increased once two AZD1222 doses had been given.

This clone was picked up one time. Its antigen remains unidentified. CDR3 size: 15 residues. Trimming took off 0 bases at V and 5 bases at J, with 10 bases between the two ends. Germline V gene lookup returns CDR1 SGHTA and CDR2 FQGTGA. Generated by immunoSEQ multiplex PCR, the TCRdb table keeps only in-frame clones and is missing some. The table lists 150,000 or so clones, around 93% of them singletons. This rearrangement joins TRBV7-3 to TRBJ2-2; weak D call: TRBD1 (5 bases). The TCR was taken from an adult in good health. Material: peripheral blood, obtained on day 0 of AZD1222 vaccination. The CDR3 DNA is TGTGCCAGCAGCTTAACAGGGGAAATGACCGGGGAGCTGTTTTTT. It is translated as CASSLTGEMTGELFF.